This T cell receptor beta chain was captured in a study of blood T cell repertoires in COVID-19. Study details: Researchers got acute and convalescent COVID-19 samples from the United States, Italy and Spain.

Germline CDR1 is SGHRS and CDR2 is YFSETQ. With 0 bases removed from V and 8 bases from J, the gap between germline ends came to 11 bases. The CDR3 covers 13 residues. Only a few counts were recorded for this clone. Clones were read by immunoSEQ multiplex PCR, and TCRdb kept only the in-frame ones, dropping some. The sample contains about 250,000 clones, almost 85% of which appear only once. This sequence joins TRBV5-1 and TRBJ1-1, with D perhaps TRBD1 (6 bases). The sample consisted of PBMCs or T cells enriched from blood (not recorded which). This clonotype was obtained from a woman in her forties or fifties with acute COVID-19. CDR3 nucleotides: TGCGCCAGCAGCTTGGGCCTCGACAGGGAAGCTTTCTTT. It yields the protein CASSLGLDREAFF.